These 8 T cell receptor beta chains were all obtained from the same sample, sequenced in a study of shared T cell receptors in the human thymus. Here immunoSEQ multiplex PCR was the method, and the copy in TCRdb shows in-frame clones only, minus some. The sample contains fewer than 700,000 clones, approximately 90% of which appear only once. This same sample was also taken into another study, of human thymus T cells.

The sample taken for sequencing was thymocytes. These receptors came from a boy younger than two with a congenital heart defect.

The chain links TRBV23-1 to TRBJ2-7; maybe TRBD2 (6 bases). TRBV23-1 is sorted into the ORF group, with uncertain function. Trimming shortened V by 1 base and J by 3 bases, and 34 bases separated the two germline ends. The length of the CDR3 is 22 residues. For the CDR3, the DNA is TGCGCCAGCAGTCAATGGCAGGGTCGCGGGGCCCTTGGAGCTCGGCTCGGCTACGAGCAGTACTTC. Translating it yields CASSQWQGRGALGARLGYEQYF.

The rearrangement uses TRBV6-1 and TRBJ2-7; tentative D call: TRBD1 (6 bases). This CDR3 region has 14 residues. Trimming pared 6 bases from V and 3 bases from J, leaving 15 bases between. Germline V CDR1 and CDR2: MNHNS, SASEGT. CDR3 bases: TGTGCCAGCAGCAGCACCGGACAGTTCTACGAGCAGTACTTC. This codes for CASSSTGQFYEQYF.

V is TRBV4-2 and J is TRBJ1-1; D not resolved. Deletions cut 2 bases from V and 6 bases from J, with 22 bases between. CDR1 and CDR2 from the germline V gene are LGHNA and YNFKEQ. This CDR3 has 17 amino acids. CDR3 protein: CASSQLSRSGSWAEAFF. The CDR3 bases are TGTGCCAGCAGCCAATTGTCACGGTCGGGGAGTTGGGCTGAAGCTTTCTTT.

The chain joins TRBV20-1 to TRBJ1-2; possible D gene TRBD1, 6 bases. V lost 5 bases, J lost 8 bases, and 12 bases lay in between. In germline, CDR1 is DFQATT, CDR2 SNEGSKA (reference sequence). This CDR3 is 11 amino acids long. CDR3 nucleotide sequence: TGCAGTGCTCAGGGGAATGGCGGCTACACCTTC. This codes for CSAQGNGGYTF.

J is TRBJ2-3 and V is TRBV6-6; 11 bases match TRBD2. Germline values: CDR1 MNHNY, CDR2 SVGAGI (reference sequence). Germline trimming cut 4 bases from V and 3 bases from J; bases unmatched to any gene: 3. This CDR3 region has 15 residues. CDR3: CASSLAGGPTDTQYF. In DNA, the CDR3 is TGTGCCAGCAGTTTAGCGGGAGGGCCAACAGATACGCAGTATTTT.

In its sample, this clone was seen once. The chain couples TRBV29-1 to TRBJ1-1; 10 positions agree with TRBD1. V lost 7 bases and J lost 4; bases outside the gene matches: 21. The CDR3 length is 18 residues. The germline gives CDR1 SQVTM, CDR2 ANQGSEA. The CDR3 spells CSALSRGDRGSLGTEAFF. The CDR3 DNA reads as TGCAGCGCGTTGTCAAGGGGGGACAGGGGTTCTTTGGGCACTGAAGCTTTCTTT.

The chain combines TRBV27 with TRBJ2-3, with 11 bases aligning to TRBD1. Germline CDR1 reads MNHEY; CDR2 reads SMNVEV (reference sequence). V dropped 5 bases and J dropped 2; count of bases not matched to a gene: 3. The CDR3 totals 15 residues. This CDR3 is CASSGQGADTDTQYF. CDR3 coding DNA: TGTGCCAGCAGTGGACAGGGGGCGGACACAGATACGCAGTATTTT.

The chain combines TRBV10-3 with TRBJ2-7; the match to TRBD2 covers 8 bases. The J segment lost 5 bases and the V segment lost 10 bases, leaving 16 bases of the junction unmatched. Germline V gene sequence: CDR1 ENHRY, CDR2 SYGVKD. This CDR3 contains 15 residues. Here the CDR3 reads CATSSPGTSFHEQYF. The CDR3 nucleotides read TGTGCCACATCGTCCCCCGGGACTAGTTTCCACGAGCAGTACTTC.